This passage covers 4 T cell receptor beta chains from one sample sequenced in a study of tumor-infiltrating lymphocytes in localized non-small cell lung cancer. Assay: immunoSEQ multiplex PCR; the TCRdb copy retains only in-frame clones and omits some. The repertoire holds about 11,000 clones, approximately 86% seen once, with 6.5% to 8% in the top ten. Sequenced input: uninvolved lung tissue not adjacent to the tumor. Source of these receptors: a human donor with non-small cell lung cancer.

The V gene is TRBV13, the J gene TRBJ1-2; TRBD1 agrees at 9 bases. CDR1 is PRHDT, CDR2 FYEKMQ, per germline (reference sequence). Unmatched junction bases numbered 10, after V lost 5 bases and J lost 12 bases. The CDR3 runs 13 residues. Here the CDR3 DNA reads TGTGCCAGCAGCCACGGGACAGGGAGGGCTGACACCTTC. It yields the protein CASSHGTGRADTF. The full variable domain, rest sourced from reference TRBV13 and TRBJ1-2, is AAGVIQSPRHLIKEKRETATLKCYPIPRHDTVYWYQQGPGQDPQFLISFYEKMQSDKGSIPDRFSAQQFSDYHSELNMSSLELGDSALYFCASSHGTGRADTFGSGTRLTVV.

This clone was seen a single time. The CDR3, as DNA: TGTGCCAGCTCACCAGTACCCGGGGGTGAAAAACTGTTTTTT. This sequence encodes CASSPVPGGEKLFF. This chain links TRBV18 with TRBJ1-4; possibly TRBD1 for D (5 bases). The germline gives CDR1 KGHSH, CDR2 LQKENI. V was trimmed by 2 bases and J by 7 bases, leaving 11 bases between them. The CDR3 covers 14 residues.

The chain combines TRBV4-3 with TRBJ2-7, with unresolved D. CDR1 is LGHNA and CDR2 is YSLEER in the germline V gene. This CDR3 spans 16 amino acids. Between the trimmed V and J ends, which lost 1 base and 5 bases, there was a span of 18 bases. The CDR3, as DNA: TGCGCCAGCAGCCAAGCCCCTGATGGTGTCTCAAACGAGCAGTACTTC. This codes for CASSQAPDGVSNEQYF.

The chain uses TRBV5-4 and TRBJ1-1; D gene uncertain. This CDR3 is 15 amino acids long. Trimming took 0 bases from V and 5 from J, leaving 14 bases between them. Germline V lookup: CDR1 SGHNT, CDR2 YYREEE (reference sequence). CDR3 sequence (DNA): TGTGCCAGCAGCTTGGGAGTTCTGGTTGGGACTGAAGCTTTCTTT. It is translated as CASSLGVLVGTEAFF.